The following is a T cell receptor beta chain sequence with its context. As yet, its antigen is unknown. PCR involved 60 Vbeta and 13 Jbeta primers. Assay: immunoSEQ multiplex PCR; the TCRdb copy retains only in-frame clones and omits some. The sample has roughly 100,000 clones, about 80% seen once; the top ten hold more than 2%. The source of the sample is a study of cytomegalovirus exposure and HLA in healthy donors. On the study more broadly: The 100 million to 120 million unique TCR beta sequences, from roughly 170 million T cells, were found by an earlier analysis.

The CDR3 length is 15 residues. Germline trimming cut 3 bases from V and 5 bases from J; bases unmatched to any gene: 3. Germline CDR1 SGHNT, CDR2 YYREEE (reference sequence). Broader study findings: When a later analysis was performed, an Asian-associated ancestry cluster reportedly had fewer N-insertions than the roughly 670-donor mean. Some segments of the V type, notably TRBV6-2 and TRBV6-3, were excluded as indistinguishable.

The TCR was taken from a middle-aged man in good health and CMV-seropositive. Sequencing used PBMCs. The chain joins TRBV5-4 to TRBJ2-2, with TRBD1 matching over 11 bases. The CDR3 sequence is CASSSDRGRTGELFF. In nucleotides, the CDR3 is TGTGCCAGCAGCTCGGACAGGGGGCGGACCGGGGAGCTGTTTTTT.